This T cell receptor (beta chain) was found in a study of T-cell memory formation after mild COVID-19. Study as a whole: Clusters were largely donor specific.

The CDR3 loop spans 11 amino acids. The germline gives CDR1 MGHDK, CDR2 SYGVNS. Trimming removed 6 bases from V and 5 bases from J, with 5 bases in between. TCRdb re-called the 5' RACE reads with MiXCR, one entry per CDR3 protein. This sample has fewer than 500,000 distinct CDR3 sequences, with approximately 23% found just once. The V call is TRBV25-1, the J call TRBJ2-1; D call uncertain. Material for sequencing was PBMCs or a T cell subset sorted from them (not recorded which). The TCR comes from an adult woman who had mild COVID-19 (a few samples of this study predate the infection). Cell type and time point are not known. For the CDR3, the DNA is TGTGCCAGCAGGGGCCACAATGAGCAGTTCTTC. Its translation: CASRGHNEQFF.